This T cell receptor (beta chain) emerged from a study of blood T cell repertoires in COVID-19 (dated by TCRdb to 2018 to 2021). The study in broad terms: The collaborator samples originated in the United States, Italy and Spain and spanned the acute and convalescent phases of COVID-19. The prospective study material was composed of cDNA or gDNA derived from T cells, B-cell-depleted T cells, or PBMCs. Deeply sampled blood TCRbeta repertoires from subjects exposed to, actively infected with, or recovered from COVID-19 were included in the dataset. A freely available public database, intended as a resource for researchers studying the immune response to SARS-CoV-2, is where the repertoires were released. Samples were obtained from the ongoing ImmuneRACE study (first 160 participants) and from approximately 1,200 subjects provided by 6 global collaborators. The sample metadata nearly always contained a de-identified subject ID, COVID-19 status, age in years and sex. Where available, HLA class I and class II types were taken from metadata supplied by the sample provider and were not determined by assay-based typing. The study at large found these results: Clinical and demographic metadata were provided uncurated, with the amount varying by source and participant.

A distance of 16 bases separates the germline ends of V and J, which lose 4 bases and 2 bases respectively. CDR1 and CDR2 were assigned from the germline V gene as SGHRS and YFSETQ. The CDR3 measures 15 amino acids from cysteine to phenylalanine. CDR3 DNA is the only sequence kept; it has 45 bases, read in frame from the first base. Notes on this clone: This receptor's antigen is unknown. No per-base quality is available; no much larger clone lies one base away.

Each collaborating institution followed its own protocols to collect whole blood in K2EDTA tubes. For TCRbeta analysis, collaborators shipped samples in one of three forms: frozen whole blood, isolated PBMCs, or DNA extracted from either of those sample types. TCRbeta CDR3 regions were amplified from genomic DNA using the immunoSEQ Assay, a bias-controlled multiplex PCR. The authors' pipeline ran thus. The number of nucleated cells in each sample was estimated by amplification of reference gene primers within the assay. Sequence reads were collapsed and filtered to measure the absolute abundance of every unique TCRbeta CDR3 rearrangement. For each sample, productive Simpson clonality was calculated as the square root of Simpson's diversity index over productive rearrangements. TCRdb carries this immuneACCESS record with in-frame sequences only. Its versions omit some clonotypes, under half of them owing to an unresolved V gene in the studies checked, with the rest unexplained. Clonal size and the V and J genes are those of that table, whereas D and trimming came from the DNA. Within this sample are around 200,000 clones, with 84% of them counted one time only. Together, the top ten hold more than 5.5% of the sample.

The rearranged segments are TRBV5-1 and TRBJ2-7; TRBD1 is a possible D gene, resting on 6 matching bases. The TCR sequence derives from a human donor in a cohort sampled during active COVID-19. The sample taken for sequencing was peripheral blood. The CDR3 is CASSAEETGTYEQYF. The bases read TGCGCCAGCAGCGCAGAGGAAACAGGGACCTACGAGCAGTACTTC.